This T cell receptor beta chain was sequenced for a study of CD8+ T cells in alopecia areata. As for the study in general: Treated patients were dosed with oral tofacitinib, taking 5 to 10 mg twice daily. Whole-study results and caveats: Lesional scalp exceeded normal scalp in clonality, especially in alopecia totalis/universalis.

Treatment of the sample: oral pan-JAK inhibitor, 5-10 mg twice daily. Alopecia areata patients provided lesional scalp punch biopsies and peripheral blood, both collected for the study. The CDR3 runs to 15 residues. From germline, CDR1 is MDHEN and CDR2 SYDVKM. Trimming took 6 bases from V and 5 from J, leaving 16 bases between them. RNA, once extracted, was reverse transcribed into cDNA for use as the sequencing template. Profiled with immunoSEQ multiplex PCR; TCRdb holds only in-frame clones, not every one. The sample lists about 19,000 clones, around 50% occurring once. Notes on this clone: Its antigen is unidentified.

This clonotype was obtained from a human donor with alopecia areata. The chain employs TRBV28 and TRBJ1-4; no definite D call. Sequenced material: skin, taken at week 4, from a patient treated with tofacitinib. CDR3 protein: CASRPPGGWNEKLFF. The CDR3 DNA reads TGTGCCAGCAGGCCACCGGGAGGGTGGAATGAAAAACTGTTTTTT.